The 16 T cell receptor beta chains in this list originate from one sample, sequenced in a study of blood T cell repertoires in COVID-19 (TCRdb year 2020). Library prep was done by the immunoSEQ multiplex PCR assay. The source is immuneACCESS, and TCRdb retained only in-frame sequences with V and J called. Part of the clones is not carried over; for the studies checked, unresolved V genes explain less than half of this, and the remainder is unexplained. This sample has 45,000 to 55,000 clones in its table, and over 70% of those were observed once. The ten top clones hold about 15% of the sample. Material for sequencing was peripheral blood. The receptors come from a human donor with active or convalescent COVID-19. The donor label of this sample is uncertain.

The gene calls are TRBV3-1 (or the pseudogene TRBV3-2) and TRBJ2-7; 12 bases match TRBD2. J gave up 3 bases and V 3 bases, and 9 bases lay outside the gene matches. The germline V gene encodes CDR1 LGHDT and CDR2 YNNKEL (reference sequence). The CDR3 runs 17 residues. The CDR3: CASSHPLGLAGNYEQYF. In nucleotides, the CDR3 is TGTGCCAGCAGCCATCCGCTCGGACTAGCGGGAAACTACGAGCAGTACTTC.

This rearrangement joins TRBV9 to TRBJ1-3, with D possibly matching TRBD1 (6 bases). Per germline, CDR1 SGDLS and CDR2 YYNGEE. The CDR3 consists of 14 residues. V shed 0 bases and J shed 2 bases, with 6 bases lying between them. This CDR3 is CASSVAGAGNTIYF. The DNA of the CDR3 is TGTGCCAGCAGCGTAGCAGGGGCTGGAAACACCATATATTTT.

The V gene is TRBV30, the J gene TRBJ1-3, with a tentative D call TRBD1 (6 bases). CDR1 is GTSNPN, CDR2 SVGIG, per germline (reference sequence). CDR3 length equals 15 residues. V was cut by 2 bases and J by 0 bases, with 11 bases left in between. The CDR3 reads CAWSPGQYSGNTIYF. CDR3 DNA: TGTGCCTGGAGTCCCGGACAGTACTCTGGAAACACCATATATTTT.

This sequence joins TRBV24-1 and TRBJ2-6; 9 bases align to TRBD1. The V and J ends lost 9 bases and 0 bases, in that order; junction bases with no gene match: 5. Per the germline V gene, CDR1 is KGHDR and CDR2 is SFDVKD. This CDR3 is built from 16 residues. The CDR3 here is CATGGQGSSGANVLTF. CDR3 DNA: TGTGCCACCGGGGGACAGGGCTCCTCTGGGGCCAACGTCCTGACTTTC.

For the CDR3, the DNA is TGTGCCATCAGTGAGGTCAACTCTGGAAACACCATATATTTT. Translating gives CAISEVNSGNTIYF. This rearrangement joins TRBV10-3 to TRBJ1-3; D call uncertain. CDR3 size: 14 residues. Trimming left V 2 bases short and J 0 bases short, with 5 bases between. The V gene's germline CDR1 is ENHRY and CDR2 SYGVKD.

The V gene is TRBV9, the J gene TRBJ1-4; D is uncertain. V was pared by 4 bases and J by 4 bases, with 17 bases between. The CDR3 runs 16 residues. Germline assignment: CDR1 SGDLS and CDR2 YYNGEE. The CDR3 bases are TGTGCCAGCAGCCCTAGTATAGACCCACTTAATGAAAAACTGTTTTTT. Protein sequence: CASSPSIDPLNEKLFF.

The chain is built from TRBV24-1 and TRBJ1-5; D gene unclear. Germline V gene sequence: CDR1 KGHDR, CDR2 SFDVKD. Deletions cut 9 bases from V and 5 bases from J, with 4 bases between. This CDR3 has 10 amino acids. Here the CDR3 DNA reads TGTGCCACCGGGCATCAGCCCCAGCATTTT. It translates to CATGHQPQHF.

The gene calls are TRBV30 and TRBJ2-1; TRBD1 might be the D (6 bases). Per the germline V gene, CDR1 is GTSNPN and CDR2 is SVGIG (reference sequence). This CDR3 comprises 15 residues. Trimming removed 3 bases from V and 3 bases from J, with 15 bases in between. Here the CDR3 DNA reads TGTGCCTGGAGAGAAGGGGGTAATTTCTACAATGAGCAGTTCTTC. It encodes CAWREGGNFYNEQFF.

The CDR3: CASSIEGPTDTQYF. The CDR3 DNA reads TGTGCCAGTAGTATAGAGGGGCCCACAGATACGCAGTATTTT. The V call is TRBV19, the J call TRBJ2-3; possible D gene TRBD1, 5 bases. V lost 0 bases and J lost 2, with 6 bases in between. CDR1 and CDR2 from the germline V gene are LNHDA and SQIVND (reference sequence). The CDR3 consists of 14 residues.

The CDR3 bases are TGTGCCAGCAGTGACGGCGGGGGCGCTGAAGCTTTCTTT. This codes for CASSDGGGAEAFF. The chain is built from TRBV2 and TRBJ1-1, with D possibly TRBD1 on 6 matching bases. V was pared by 3 bases and J by 6 bases, with 11 bases between. The germline gives CDR1 SNHLY, CDR2 FYNNEI. The CDR3 has 13 residues.

The CDR3 sequence is CASSGTLTSGSYNEQFF. The CDR3 DNA sequence: TGCGCCAGCAGCGGAACATTGACTAGCGGGTCCTACAATGAGCAGTTCTTC. V gene TRBV5-1 combines with J gene TRBJ2-1, with 10 positions matching TRBD2. Per the germline V gene, CDR1 is SGHRS and CDR2 is YFSETQ. Unmatched junction bases numbered 8, after V lost 4 bases and J lost 1 base. The CDR3 contains 17 residues.

The rearrangement uses TRBV2 and TRBJ1-5; 9 nucleotides line up with TRBD1. The CDR3 covers 19 residues. The germline gives CDR1 SNHLY, CDR2 FYNNEI. The V and J ends lost 5 bases and 0 bases, in that order; junction bases with no gene match: 14. The CDR3 coding sequence is TGTGCCAGCAGTTTTCCCGGGACAGGGAGTCTCTATAGCAATCAGCCCCAGCATTTT. Its translation is CASSFPGTGSLYSNQPQHF.

The CDR3 reads CASSPPGQGYGYTF. In DNA form, the CDR3 reads TGTGCCAGCAGCCCACCGGGACAGGGATATGGCTACACCTTC. The V call is TRBV28, the J call TRBJ1-2; the match to TRBD1 covers 9 bases. The length of the CDR3 is 14 residues. Trimming at V came to 6 bases and at J to 5 bases, leaving 7 bases not matched to a gene. From germline, CDR1 is MDHEN and CDR2 SYDVKM.

The chain couples TRBV24-1 to TRBJ2-7; TRBD1 matches 7 bases. Germline V lookup: CDR1 KGHDR, CDR2 SFDVKD. V lost 3 bases, J lost 2 bases, and 3 bases stayed unmatched. The CDR3 totals 14 residues. The CDR3 region has the DNA TGTGCCACCAGTGATCGGACAGGCACCTACGAGCAGTACTTC. The encoded protein is CATSDRTGTYEQYF.

The rearrangement joins TRBV5-1 to TRBJ2-5, with D possibly TRBD1 on 6 matching bases. CDR3 length equals 15 residues. The germline gives CDR1 SGHRS, CDR2 YFSETQ. V lost 0 bases, J lost 4 bases, and 13 bases lay in between. The CDR3 spells CASSLASARGETQYF. Written as DNA, the CDR3 is TGCGCCAGCAGCTTGGCCTCAGCCAGGGGAGAGACCCAGTACTTC.

The chain joins TRBV15 to TRBJ1-3; tentative D call: TRBD1 (6 bases). The germline V gene has CDR1 LNHNV and CDR2 YYDKDF (reference sequence). The CDR3 extends over 16 amino acids. Trimming took off 5 bases at V and 0 bases at J, with 14 bases between the two ends. The CDR3 nucleotides are TGTGCCACCAGCGGGGACACCCTTTCCTCTGGAAACACCATATATTTT. The encoded protein is CATSGDTLSSGNTIYF.